This T cell receptor beta chain was sequenced for a study of blood T cell repertoires in COVID-19. In the study overall: Samples came from the United States, Italy and Spain, spanning acute and convalescent COVID-19.

Germline lookup yields CDR1 LNHDA and CDR2 SQIVND (reference sequence). CDR3 length equals 15 residues. V lost 5 bases to trimming and J lost 1 base; unmatched junction nucleotides: 4. How the authors handled the data: Counts of nucleated cells, estimated from reference gene primer amplification, were obtained. The repertoire was sequenced with immunoSEQ multiplex PCR; TCRdb's copy has only in-frame clones and lacks some. Clone size and V and J calls were adopted from that table, with D and trimming inferred from the DNA. The sample lists approximately 170,000 clones, 86% occurring once. Sequencing was performed on peripheral blood. The rearrangement uses TRBV19 and TRBJ2-2, with 7 bases identical to TRBD2. This clonotype was sampled from a woman aged 70-85 years with acute or convalescent COVID-19. CDR3 nucleotides: TGTGCCAGTAGTGGACGCGGGGGGAACACCGGGGAGCTGTTTTTT. Its protein is CASSGRGGNTGELFF.